This T cell receptor beta chain was retrieved from a study of T cell responses to AZD1222 COVID-19 vaccine (dated by TCRdb to the early 2020s). Turning to the overall study: A total of about 230 trial participants underwent TCR sequencing, of whom around 200 received two doses of AZD1222 and some 26 received two doses of the MenACWY control vaccine. Enrollment into the trials was organized by age into subgroups of 18-55, 56-69 and 70-plus years, and those subgroups contained roughly 140, 27 and 60 TCR-sequenced participants, respectively. Beyond this particular receptor, the publication reports: In the small 56-69-year group, the increase in depth fell short of significance, most likely because of low power. The whole spike protein was spanned by vaccine-associated CD4 TCRs, and dominant responses were seen in regions 160-218 and 743-854. Because no day 14 peak-response samples were available, repertoires were characterized only after the peak T cell response. Epitopes outside the regions mutated in the B.1.351 and B.1.1.7 variants were reportedly recognized by nearly half of the unique spike-specific TCRs. Only five or six AZD1222 recipients were SARS-CoV-2 seropositive at baseline, limiting conclusions about previously exposed vaccinees. Participants were mostly white British, with more females than males. The authors suggested clonal diversity may have been underestimated. Spike-specific TCR breadth and depth rose significantly after two AZD1222 doses compared with day 0 and with MenACWY recipients.

The CDR3 regions of human TCRbeta chains were analyzed by immunosequencing. The source study handled its data this way. TCRs in the repertoires were compared against a reference library of SARS-CoV-2-specific TCRs that had been generated with the MIRA antigen-specificity platform. Breadth was defined as the fraction of unique TCRs that were SARS-CoV-2-associated. Depth was defined as the fraction of total T cells that were SARS-CoV-2-associated. Using the MIRA data, each spike-specific TCR was mapped to the spike region that the TCR reacts to and placed in a CD4 or CD8 class. Log10-transformed breadth and depth values were compared by one-way ANOVA with Sidak's multiple comparisons tests. TCRdb limited this immuneACCESS table to in-frame rearrangements with V and J called. A share of clones is missing; checked studies link under half to unresolved V genes, and the rest is unexplained. The V and J calls and the clone size are those of that table, but D and trimming were determined from the DNA. In this sample the table shows about 170,000 clones, around 90% of which occur a single time. In total, the top ten clones hold less than 1.3% of the sample.

For this clone: The specificity of this receptor is unknown. Per-base quality was not reported, and no clone a single base away is much larger than it.

Taken from the germline V gene, the CDR1 and CDR2 loops are SGHRS and YFSETQ. V gives up 5 bases and J gives up 10 bases, and the segment between their germline ends measures 16 bases. There are 13 amino acids in the CDR3, from cysteine to phenylalanine inclusive. This entry keeps only the CDR3 DNA: 39 bases, framed from base 1. The time point label for this specimen denotes: about 28 days (+/-7) after the second vaccine dose. Because spike-specific TCR depth and breadth did not differ between the two schedules, AZD1222 recipients who got a second dose at roughly 4 weeks were pooled with those who got a second dose at roughly 12 weeks. The vaccinee samples were drawn from two UK trials, COV001 and COV002, one of which was a single-blind randomized controlled phase 2/3 trial testing AZD1222 (ChAdOx1 nCoV-19) in healthy adults. For TCRbeta chain sequencing, PBMC samples were collected from trial participants at day 0 and at day 28 after the second dose.

This specimen consisted of peripheral blood, obtained 28 days after the second AZD1222 dose. The receptor was isolated from an adult who received the AZD1222 COVID-19 vaccine. The chain is made from TRBV5-1 and TRBJ2-1, with the D gene uncertain. The CDR3 amino acid sequence is: CASSKPPRTEQFF. The nucleotide sequence is TGCGCCAGCAGTAAACCGCCGAGGACCGAGCAGTTCTTC.